Below are 17 T cell receptor beta chains sequenced from a single sample in a study of cytomegalovirus exposure and HLA in healthy donors. The study ran its PCR with 60 Vbeta and 13 Jbeta primers. Profiling relied on immunoSEQ multiplex PCR, and the TCRdb table lists in-frame clones only, not all of them. The table lists about 120,000 clones, 76% of them singletons. The sequenced sample was PBMCs. The receptors derive from a middle-aged woman in good health and CMV-seropositive.

The chain employs TRBV2 and TRBJ1-1; D not certain. Trimming pared 4 bases from V and 5 bases from J, leaving 14 bases between. The CDR3 extends over 14 amino acids. Germline lookup yields CDR1 SNHLY and CDR2 FYNNEI. The CDR3 DNA reads as TGTGCCAGCAGTGGAATGTTCTCGGGGACTGAAGCTTTCTTT. It translates to CASSGMFSGTEAFF.

The gene calls are TRBV18 and TRBJ1-6; D remains ambiguous. Germline V CDR1 and CDR2: KGHSH, LQKENI. The CDR3 sequence is 14 residues long. V was clipped by 3 bases and J by 5 bases, with 8 bases between them. CDR3 bases: TGTGCCAGCTCACCTCGTTCGGATAATTCACCCCTCCACTTT. Protein: CASSPRSDNSPLHF.

This clone was seen a single time. The CDR3, as DNA: TGTGCCATCAGTGAAGGGCGGCGGGACACTGAAGCTTTCTTT. Its protein is CAISEGRRDTEAFF. The chain uses TRBV10-3 and TRBJ1-1; D unclear. The V end was cut by 3 bases, the J end by 3 bases, with 11 bases between. Germline CDR1 is ENHRY and CDR2 is SYGVKD. The CDR3 is 14 residues long.

V is TRBV6-1 and J is TRBJ2-4; D gene unclear. CDR3 length equals 11 residues. Germline V gene sequence: CDR1 MNHNS, CDR2 SASEGT. V lost 2 bases to trimming and J lost 12 bases, with 8 bases between them. The CDR3 bases are TGTGCCAGCAGTGAATCTGCTAATCAGTACTTC. Translation gives CASSESANQYF.

The rearrangement links TRBV29-1 to TRBJ1-2; D gene unclear. This CDR3 has 11 amino acids. In germline, CDR1 is SQVTM, CDR2 ANQGSEA. V was shortened by 7 bases and J by 0 bases, with 6 bases between the two germline ends. CDR3 sequence reads: CSGASNYGYTF. The CDR3, as DNA: TGCAGCGGAGCTTCTAACTATGGCTACACCTTC.

V and J are TRBV6-6 and TRBJ1-2; 10 bases align to TRBD1. The CDR3 is 14 amino acids. Germline loops: CDR1 MNHNY, CDR2 SVGAGI (reference sequence). Germline trimming cut 6 bases from V and 6 bases from J; bases unmatched to any gene: 7. CDR3 protein: CASRSGTGENGYTF. The CDR3 DNA reads TGTGCCAGCAGATCGGGGACAGGGGAAAATGGCTACACCTTC.

About this clone: Additional DNA sequences in this sample encode the identical CDR3. The rearrangement links TRBV7-9 to TRBJ1-5; D is ambiguous. Germline V gives CDR1 SEHNR, CDR2 FQNEAQ (reference sequence). V was cut by 1 base and J by 5 bases, with 6 bases left in between. This CDR3 region has 13 residues. This chain's CDR3 is CASSLGGDQPQHF. The CDR3 nucleotides read TGTGCCAGCAGCTTAGGGGGAGATCAGCCCCAGCATTTT. The whole variable domain, filled in from reference TRBV7-9 and TRBJ1-5, reads DTGVSQNPRHKITKRGQNVTFRCDPISEHNRLYWYRQTLGQGPEFLTYFQNEAQLEKSRLLSDRFSAERPKGSFSTLEIQRTEQGDSAMYLCASSLGGDQPQHFGDGTRLSIL.

The sample holds one count of this clone. The rearrangement links TRBV5-4 to TRBJ1-4; the D gene is possibly TRBD1 (6 bases). Germline V gene lookup returns CDR1 SGHNT and CDR2 YYREEE (reference sequence). CDR3 size: 17 residues. Trimming removed 0 bases at V and 0 bases at J, with 12 bases between. CDR3 residues: CASSLDAGVATNEKLFF. The CDR3 bases are TGTGCCAGCAGCTTGGACGCAGGGGTGGCAACTAATGAAAAACTGTTTTTT.

The chain has TRBV10-3 and TRBJ2-2, with D possibly being TRBD1 (5 bases). The V end was cut by 1 base, the J end by 7 bases, with 16 bases between. The CDR3 length is 16 residues. Germline values: CDR1 ENHRY, CDR2 SYGVKD. CDR3 nucleotide sequence: TGTGCCATCAGTGAGTTCGGTACAGGTGATCACGGGGAGCTGTTTTTT. Amino acid sequence: CAISEFGTGDHGELFF.

This rearrangement joins TRBV5-4 to TRBJ1-2, with TRBD1 matching over 8 bases. Germline assignment: CDR1 SGHNT and CDR2 YYREEE (reference sequence). After removal of 3 bases from V and 8 bases from J, the junction contained 9 bases not matched to a gene. This CDR3 is 14 amino acids long. The CDR3 DNA follows: TGTGCCAGCAGCTCCTGGACAGGGAAGCAGGGCTACACCTTC. Its translation is CASSSWTGKQGYTF.

CDR3 loop: CASRETYEQYF. DNA for the CDR3: TGTGCCAGCAGAGAGACCTACGAGCAGTACTTC. V gene TRBV2 combines with J gene TRBJ2-7; no definite D call. The CDR3 consists of 11 residues. V lost 6 bases, J lost 2 bases, and 5 bases lay in between. Looked up from germline, CDR1 is SNHLY and CDR2 is FYNNEI. Variable domain in full (rest from reference TRBV2 and TRBJ2-7): EPEVTQTPSHQVTQMGQEVILRCVPISNHLYFYWYRQILGQKVEFLVSFYNNEISEKSEIFDDQFSVERPDGSNFTLKIRSTKLEDSAMYFCASRETYEQYFGPGTRLTVT.

J is TRBJ1-1 and V is TRBV13, with D unclear. The V gene lost 4 bases and the J gene lost 11 bases, with 14 bases spanning the gap. CDR1 and CDR2 from the germline V gene are PRHDT and FYEKMQ (reference sequence). The CDR3 is 12 residues long. This chain's CDR3 is CASSSPGRWAFF. CDR3 in DNA: TGTGCCAGCAGCTCCCCGGGGAGATGGGCTTTCTTT. Filled out from reference TRBV13 and TRBJ1-1, the complete variable domain reads AAGVIQSPRHLIKEKRETATLKCYPIPRHDTVYWYQQGPGQDPQFLISFYEKMQSDKGSIPDRFSAQQFSDYHSELNMSSLELGDSALYFCASSSPGRWAFFGQGTRLTVV.

The rearrangement uses TRBV7-9 and TRBJ2-7, with D uncertain. Germline V gene lookup returns CDR1 SEHNR and CDR2 FQNEAQ (reference sequence). V lost 3 bases to trimming and J lost 1 base, with 10 bases between them. This CDR3 has 14 residues. CDR3 loop: CASSFGFRSYEQYF. CDR3 DNA: TGTGCCAGCAGCTTCGGTTTTCGGTCCTACGAGCAGTACTTC.

The chain uses TRBV6-5 and TRBJ1-2; D is ambiguous. In germline, CDR1 is MNHEY, CDR2 SVGAGI. Trimming removed 5 bases from V and 0 bases from J, with 10 bases in between. This CDR3 region has 14 residues. The CDR3 region has the DNA TGTGCCAGCAGTGGAGGCAGGCCTAACTATGGCTACACCTTC. Translation: CASSGGRPNYGYTF.

The chain combines TRBV19 with TRBJ2-5, with D unresolved. Germline V gives CDR1 LNHDA, CDR2 SQIVND (reference sequence). This CDR3 is built from 14 residues. Between the trimmed V and J ends, which lost 0 bases and 3 bases, there was a span of 8 bases. CDR3 region: CASSIERSKETQYF. CDR3 in DNA: TGTGCCAGTAGTATAGAGCGCTCAAAAGAGACCCAGTACTTC.

The chain couples TRBV19 to TRBJ1-4; TRBD1 agrees at 8 bases. The CDR3 is made up of 14 amino acids. The V gene end was trimmed by 5 bases and the J gene end by 4 bases; junction bases not matched to a gene: 3. The germline V gene encodes CDR1 LNHDA and CDR2 SQIVND (reference sequence). The CDR3 loop reads CASSPGGHNEKLFF. The CDR3 DNA reads TGTGCCAGTAGTCCAGGGGGCCATAATGAAAAACTGTTTTTT.

The chain combines TRBV29-1 with TRBJ1-2; 9 nucleotides line up with TRBD1. Trimming took 6 bases from V and 4 from J; bases not matched to a gene: 6. Germline V gene lookup returns CDR1 SQVTM and CDR2 ANQGSEA. The CDR3 loop spans 13 amino acids. This CDR3 is CSVQLGQGYGYTF. CDR3 nucleotides: TGCAGCGTGCAGTTGGGACAGGGCTATGGCTACACCTTC. The entire variable domain, with the rest obtained from reference TRBV29-1 and TRBJ1-2, is as follows: SAVISQKPSRDICQRGTSLTIQCQVDSQVTMMFWYRQQPGQSLTLIATANQGSEATYESGFVIDKFPISRPNLTFSTLTVSNMSPEDSSIYLCSVQLGQGYGYTFGSGTRLTVV.